One and the same sample provided the 8 T cell receptor beta chains below, sequenced in a study of T cell changes during pregnancy in multiple sclerosis. Clones were sequenced by immunoSEQ multiplex PCR, and TCRdb holds only the in-frame ones, with some missing. The table lists approximately 88,000 clones, around 94% of them singletons. The sample was peripheral blood, taken in the third trimester of pregnancy. These receptors were obtained from a female donor with multiple sclerosis, enrolled in a pregnancy study.

The chain employs TRBV11-2 and TRBJ1-1; 8 bases are a match to TRBD1. The V and J ends lost 5 bases and 4 bases, in that order; junction bases with no gene match: 9. Germline lookup yields CDR1 SGHAT and CDR2 FQNNGV. The CDR3 covers 15 residues. CDR3: CASSIYRGRSTEAFF. The CDR3 bases are TGTGCCAGCAGCATCTACAGGGGGAGGAGCACTGAAGCTTTCTTT.

This chain links TRBV4-1 with TRBJ2-1, with TRBD1 matching over 7 bases. Per the germline V gene, CDR1 is MGHRA and CDR2 is YSYEKL. The CDR3 is 12 residues long. V lost 0 bases, J lost 11 bases, and 1 base stayed unmatched. CDR3 in amino acids: CASSQEQGKQFF. Written as DNA, the CDR3 is TGCGCCAGCAGCCAAGAACAGGGGAAGCAGTTCTTC.

The chain is built from TRBV5-1 and TRBJ1-5; TRBD1 is a possible D gene (6 bases). V was shortened by 3 bases and J by 1 base, with 8 bases between the two germline ends. The CDR3 extends over 14 amino acids. The germline V gene has CDR1 SGHRS and CDR2 YFSETQ. DNA for the CDR3: TGCGCCAGCAGCTCCGGGACAAGCAATCAGCCCCAGCATTTT. Its translation is CASSSGTSNQPQHF. Looking up the rest from reference TRBV5-1 and TRBJ1-5 gives the full variable domain: KAGVTQTPRYLIKTRGQQVTLSCSPISGHRSVSWYQQTPGQGLQFLFEYFSETQRNKGNFPGRFSGRQFSNSRSEMNVSTLELGDSALYLCASSSGTSNQPQHFGDGTRLSIL.

The rearrangement uses TRBV7-6 and TRBJ2-7; 11 bases agree with TRBD1. After removal of 3 bases from V and 1 base from J, the junction contained 2 bases not matched to a gene. Germline values: CDR1 SGHVS, CDR2 FNYEAQ. The CDR3 length is 15 residues. The CDR3 sequence: CASSLGQGGSYEQYF. Here the CDR3 DNA reads TGTGCCAGCAGCTTGGGACAGGGGGGTTCCTACGAGCAGTACTTC.

The J gene is TRBJ2-2, the V gene TRBV19; the D gene is possibly TRBD1 (6 bases). Trimming left V 1 base short and J 10 bases short, with 16 bases between. This CDR3 spans 15 amino acids. The germline CDR1 and CDR2 sequences are LNHDA and SQIVND (reference sequence). The CDR3 DNA follows: TGTGCCAGTAGTATAGCTAGCCAGGGGTCCTTGGAGCTGTTTTTT. It specifies CASSIASQGSLELFF.

The chain uses TRBV7-8 and TRBJ2-7, with 8 bases lining up with TRBD1. The CDR3 has 15 amino acids. V was clipped by 5 bases and J by 3 bases; unmatched bases: 9. CDR1 is SGHVS, CDR2 FQNEAQ, per germline. The CDR3 loop reads CASSPADDRGYEQYF. The CDR3 region has the DNA TGTGCCAGCAGCCCAGCTGACGACAGGGGCTACGAGCAGTACTTC.

This clone was detected once. This sequence joins TRBV7-6 and TRBJ2-7; the match to TRBD1 covers 9 bases. V lost 0 bases to trimming and J lost 5 bases; unmatched junction nucleotides: 5. The germline V gene encodes CDR1 SGHVS and CDR2 FNYEAQ. The CDR3 contains 15 residues. The CDR3 DNA reads as TGTGCCAGCAGCTTAGCGGGACAGGGTGGCGACGAGCAGTACTTC. It yields the protein CASSLAGQGGDEQYF.

The chain employs TRBV7-2 and TRBJ1-1; 10 nucleotides line up with TRBD1. The germline V gene encodes CDR1 SGHTA and CDR2 FQGNSA. The trim removed 1 base at V and 4 bases at J, leaving 12 bases unmatched. The CDR3 is 18 amino acids. CDR3 nucleotide sequence: TGTGCCAGCAGCTTAGTTTGGACAGGGGGACTACGCAGCACTGAAGCTTTCTTT. Encoded protein: CASSLVWTGGLRSTEAFF.